This T cell receptor beta chain was profiled in a study of blood T cell repertoires in COVID-19. As for the study in general: Spain, Italy and the United States supplied samples that represented acute and convalescent COVID-19. Sample material is recorded as cDNA or gDNA derived from T cells, B-cell-depleted T cells, or PBMCs.

The CDR3 consists of 12 residues. V lost 8 bases to trimming and J lost 6 bases; unmatched junction nucleotides: 4. Study processing details: By means of reference gene primer amplification, nucleated cell counts were estimated. TCRdb's table, derived via immunoSEQ multiplex PCR, lists solely in-frame clones and lacks some. V and J calls and clone size are given by that table; D and trimming were obtained from the DNA. The repertoire includes about 280,000 clones, roughly 85% of them detected once, and less than 6.5% sits in the top ten. The TCR originated in a man aged 50-59 years with active or convalescent COVID-19. The sample comprised peripheral blood. This chain links TRBV23-1 with TRBJ1-5; the match to TRBD1 covers 7 bases. TRBV23-1 has ORF status, its function being uncertain. The CDR3 DNA sequence: TGCGCCAGCCCCGAGGGGGCTCAGCCCCAGCATTTT. Translating gives CASPEGAQPQHF.